A single sample gave rise to the 12 T cell receptor beta chains below, sequenced in a study of T cell changes during pregnancy in multiple sclerosis. Repertoires were generated with immunoSEQ multiplex PCR, while TCRdb's copy carries only in-frame clones and drops some. The data contain some 120,000 clones, approximately 93% of them seen just once; the ten biggest clones take up 6.2%. Specimen: peripheral blood, collected before pregnancy. Every receptor here comes from a female donor with multiple sclerosis, enrolled in a pregnancy study.

The chain carries TRBV7-9 and TRBJ1-1, with no clear D. The CDR3 runs 14 residues. Deletions cut 8 bases from V and 1 base from J, with 14 bases between. Per germline, CDR1 SEHNR and CDR2 FQNEAQ (reference sequence). DNA for the CDR3: TGTGCCAGCGGCAACGGCGGAGCGAACACTGAAGCTTTCTTT. It codes for CASGNGGANTEAFF.

J is TRBJ1-1 and V is TRBV5-4, with 11 bases that match TRBD1. This CDR3 is built from 15 residues. V shed 4 bases, J shed 3 bases, and the junction held 5 bases outside the gene matches. Germline V lookup: CDR1 SGHNT, CDR2 YYREEE (reference sequence). Here the CDR3 reads CASSRRTGGDTEAFF. As DNA, the CDR3 is TGTGCCAGCAGCCGTCGGACAGGGGGCGACACTGAAGCTTTCTTT.

The chain recombines TRBV5-4 with TRBJ1-4, with D maybe TRBD1 (6 bases). Germline assignment: CDR1 SGHNT and CDR2 YYREEE (reference sequence). The CDR3 is 16 residues long. Trimming pared 4 bases from V and 7 bases from J, leaving 20 bases between. CDR3 loop: CASSLGGGANSEKLFF. As DNA, the CDR3 is TGTGCCAGCAGCCTTGGGGGGGGCGCAAATAGTGAAAAACTGTTTTTT.

This rearrangement joins TRBV9 to TRBJ2-1; TRBD2 agrees at 8 bases. V lost 2 bases to trimming and J lost 5 bases; unmatched junction nucleotides: 12. The CDR3 is made up of 17 amino acids. CDR1 SGDLS and CDR2 YYNGEE come from the germline V gene. CDR3 in amino acids: CASSVVGSGSPDNEQFF. The CDR3 DNA sequence: TGTGCCAGCAGCGTGGTAGGGAGCGGGAGCCCAGACAATGAGCAGTTCTTC.

The chain uses TRBV2 and TRBJ1-2; tentatively, D is TRBD1 (6 bases). Germline lookup yields CDR1 SNHLY and CDR2 FYNNEI. CDR3 length: 16 residues. The V end was cut by 6 bases, the J end by 4 bases, with 21 bases between. CDR3: CASRGGGGDRSYGYTF. The DNA for the CDR3 is TGTGCCAGCAGAGGAGGGGGGGGTGACAGGTCCTATGGCTACACCTTC. Variable domain in full (rest from reference TRBV2 and TRBJ1-2): EPEVTQTPSHQVTQMGQEVILRCVPISNHLYFYWYRQILGQKVEFLVSFYNNEISEKSEIFDDQFSVERPDGSNFTLKIRSTKLEDSAMYFCASRGGGGDRSYGYTFGSGTRLTVV.

The chain couples TRBV15 to TRBJ1-5; D is undetermined. Germline V lookup: CDR1 LNHNV, CDR2 YYDKDF (reference sequence). The ends were cut back, 2 bases at V and 1 base at J, with 6 bases in the middle. This CDR3 has 14 amino acids. This CDR3 reads CATSRQQSNQPQHF. The CDR3 nucleotides read TGTGCCACCAGCAGACAACAGAGCAATCAGCCCCAGCATTTT.

The chain recombines TRBV27 with TRBJ1-1, with D tentatively TRBD1 (5 bases). Germline V gives CDR1 MNHEY, CDR2 SMNVEV (reference sequence). The length of the CDR3 is 13 residues. V was cut by 1 base and J by 11 bases, with 14 bases left in between. The DNA for the CDR3 is TGTGCCAGCAGTTTATTTTTGGGGGGAGAGGCTTTCTTT. This encodes CASSLFLGGEAFF.

Worth noting for this clone: Other DNA sequences within the sample encode an identical CDR3. The V gene is TRBV7-8, the J gene TRBJ2-1, with D perhaps TRBD1 (6 bases). CDR1 and CDR2 (germline): SGHVS, FQNEAQ. The CDR3 has 16 amino acids. V shed 3 bases and J shed 0 bases, with 12 bases lying between them. In DNA form, the CDR3 reads TGTGCCAGCAGCTTCCGGGACAAGAGCTCCTACAATGAGCAGTTCTTC. It yields the protein CASSFRDKSSYNEQFF.

This sequence joins TRBV18 and TRBJ2-5; 8 positions match TRBD1. Germline V gene sequence: CDR1 KGHSH, CDR2 LQKENI. The CDR3 is 17 amino acids. V was pared by 2 bases and J by 5 bases, with 13 bases of the junction left unmatched. The DNA of the CDR3 is TGTGCCAGCTCACCAAGGGATCCGACAGGGGTCCCTGAGACCCAGTACTTC. The encoded protein is CASSPRDPTGVPETQYF.

The chain is built from TRBV27 and TRBJ2-1; no reliable D call. CDR1 MNHEY and CDR2 SMNVEV come from the germline V gene (reference sequence). V lost 0 bases and J lost 6, with 6 bases in between. CDR3 size: 13 residues. CDR3 in DNA: TGTGCCAGCAGTTTATCTAGAGTCAATGAGCAGTTCTTC. This codes for CASSLSRVNEQFF.

The chain joins TRBV4-1 to TRBJ2-4, with a possible D match to TRBD1 (6 bases). V gave up 0 bases and J gave up 6 bases, with 18 bases separating them. The CDR3 is 17 residues long. Germline V gene data show CDR1 as MGHRA and CDR2 as YSYEKL. The DNA of the CDR3 is TGCGCCAGCAGCCAAGATTTGGAAGGGGTAGGGGGAAACATTCAGTACTTC. Translating gives CASSQDLEGVGGNIQYF.

V usage is TRBV5-4 and J usage is TRBJ2-2; 10 positions agree with TRBD2. CDR3 length equals 16 residues. V was clipped by 4 bases and J by 4 bases; unmatched bases: 7. The germline V gene encodes CDR1 SGHNT and CDR2 YYREEE (reference sequence). CDR3 region: CASSRSGGALTGELFF. The CDR3 DNA sequence: TGTGCCAGCAGCCGGAGCGGGGGGGCCCTCACCGGGGAGCTGTTTTTT.